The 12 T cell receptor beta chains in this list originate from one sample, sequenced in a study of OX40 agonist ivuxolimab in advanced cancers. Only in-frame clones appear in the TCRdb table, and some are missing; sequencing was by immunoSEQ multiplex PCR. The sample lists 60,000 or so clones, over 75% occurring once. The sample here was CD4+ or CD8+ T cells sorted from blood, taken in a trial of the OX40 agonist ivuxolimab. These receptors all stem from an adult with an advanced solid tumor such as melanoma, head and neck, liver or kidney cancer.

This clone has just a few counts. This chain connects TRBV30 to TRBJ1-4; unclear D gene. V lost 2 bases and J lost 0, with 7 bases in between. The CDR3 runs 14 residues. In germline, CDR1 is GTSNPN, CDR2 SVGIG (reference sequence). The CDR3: CAWSFQATNEKLFF. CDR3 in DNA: TGTGCCTGGAGTTTTCAGGCAACTAATGAAAAACTGTTTTTT.

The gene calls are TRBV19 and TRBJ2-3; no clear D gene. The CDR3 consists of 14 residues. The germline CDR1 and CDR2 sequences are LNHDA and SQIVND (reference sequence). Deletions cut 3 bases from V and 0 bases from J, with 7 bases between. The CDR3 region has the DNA TGTGCCAGTAGTATGGCCAGGAGCACAGATACGCAGTATTTT. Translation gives CASSMARSTDTQYF.

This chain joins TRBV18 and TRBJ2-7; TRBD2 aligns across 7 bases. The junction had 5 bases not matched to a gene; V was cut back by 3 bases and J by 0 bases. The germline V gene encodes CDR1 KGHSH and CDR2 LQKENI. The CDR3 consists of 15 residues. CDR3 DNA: TGTGCCAGCTCACCCGGTGGGGGGGTCTCCTACGAGCAGTACTTC. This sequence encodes CASSPGGGVSYEQYF. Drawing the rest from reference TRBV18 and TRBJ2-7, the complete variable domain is NAGVMQNPRHLVRRRGQEARLRCSPMKGHSHVYWYRQLPEEGLKFMVYLQKENIIDESGMPKERFSAEFPKEGPSILRIQQVVRGDSAAYFCASSPGGGVSYEQYFGPGTRLTVT.

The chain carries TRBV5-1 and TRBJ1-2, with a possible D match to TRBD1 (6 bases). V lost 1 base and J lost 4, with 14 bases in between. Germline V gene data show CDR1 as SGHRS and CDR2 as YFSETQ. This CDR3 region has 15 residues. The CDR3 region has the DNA TGCGCCAGCAGCTTGTCTCGCCCGGACAGCTATGGCTACACCTTC. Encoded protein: CASSLSRPDSYGYTF.

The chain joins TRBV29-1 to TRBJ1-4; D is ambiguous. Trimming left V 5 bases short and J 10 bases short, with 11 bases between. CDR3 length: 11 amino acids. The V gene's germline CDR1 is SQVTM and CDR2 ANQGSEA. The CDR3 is CSVTAQGKLFF. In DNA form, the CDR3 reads TGCAGCGTTACGGCTCAAGGAAAACTGTTTTTT. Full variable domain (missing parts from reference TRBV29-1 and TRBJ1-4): SAVISQKPSRDICQRGTSLTIQCQVDSQVTMMFWYRQQPGQSLTLIATANQGSEATYESGFVIDKFPISRPNLTFSTLTVSNMSPEDSSIYLCSVTAQGKLFFGSGTQLSVL.

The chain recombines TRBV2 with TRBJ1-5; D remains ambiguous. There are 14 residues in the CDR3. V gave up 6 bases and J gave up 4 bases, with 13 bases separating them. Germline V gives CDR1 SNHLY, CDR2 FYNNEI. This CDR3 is CASRPGRLNQPQHF. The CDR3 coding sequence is TGTGCCAGCAGGCCCGGACGGCTAAATCAGCCCCAGCATTTT.

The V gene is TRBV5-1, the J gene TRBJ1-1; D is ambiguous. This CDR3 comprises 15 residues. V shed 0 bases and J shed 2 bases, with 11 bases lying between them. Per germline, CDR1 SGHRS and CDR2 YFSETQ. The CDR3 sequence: CASSLVLVKNTEAFF. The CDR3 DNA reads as TGCGCCAGCAGCTTGGTACTCGTAAAAAACACTGAAGCTTTCTTT.

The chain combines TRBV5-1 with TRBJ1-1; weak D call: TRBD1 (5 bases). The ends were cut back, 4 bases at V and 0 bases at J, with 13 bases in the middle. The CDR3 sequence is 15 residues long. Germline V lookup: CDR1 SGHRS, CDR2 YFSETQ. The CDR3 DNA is TGCGCCAGCAGCGGGCCAGGGAGCATGAACACTGAAGCTTTCTTT. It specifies CASSGPGSMNTEAFF.

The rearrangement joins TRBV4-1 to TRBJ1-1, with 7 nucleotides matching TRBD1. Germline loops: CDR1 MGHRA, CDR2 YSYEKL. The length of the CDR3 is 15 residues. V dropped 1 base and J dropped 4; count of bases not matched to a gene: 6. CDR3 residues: CASSQARGLGTEAFF. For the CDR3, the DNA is TGCGCCAGCAGCCAAGCAAGGGGGCTGGGCACTGAAGCTTTCTTT.

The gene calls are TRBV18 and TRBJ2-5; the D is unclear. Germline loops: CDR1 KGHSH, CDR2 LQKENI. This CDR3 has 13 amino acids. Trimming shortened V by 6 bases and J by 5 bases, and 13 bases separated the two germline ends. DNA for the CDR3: TGTGCCAGCTCTCCGCGAGCTGTCGAGACCCAGTACTTC. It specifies CASSPRAVETQYF.

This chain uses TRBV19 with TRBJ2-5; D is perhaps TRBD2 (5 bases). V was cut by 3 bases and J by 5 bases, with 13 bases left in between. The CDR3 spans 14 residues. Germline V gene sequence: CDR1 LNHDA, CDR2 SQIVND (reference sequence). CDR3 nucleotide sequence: TGTGCCAGTAGTATGACTATACCGGGGGAGACCCAGTACTTC. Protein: CASSMTIPGETQYF.

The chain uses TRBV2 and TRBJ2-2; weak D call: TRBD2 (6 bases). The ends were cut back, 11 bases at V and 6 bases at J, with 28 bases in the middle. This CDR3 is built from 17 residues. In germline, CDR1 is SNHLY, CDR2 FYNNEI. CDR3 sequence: CASGLFLLSFRPGELFF. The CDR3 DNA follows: TGTGCCTCGGGACTTTTTCTTCTTTCTTTTAGACCCGGGGAGCTGTTTTTT.